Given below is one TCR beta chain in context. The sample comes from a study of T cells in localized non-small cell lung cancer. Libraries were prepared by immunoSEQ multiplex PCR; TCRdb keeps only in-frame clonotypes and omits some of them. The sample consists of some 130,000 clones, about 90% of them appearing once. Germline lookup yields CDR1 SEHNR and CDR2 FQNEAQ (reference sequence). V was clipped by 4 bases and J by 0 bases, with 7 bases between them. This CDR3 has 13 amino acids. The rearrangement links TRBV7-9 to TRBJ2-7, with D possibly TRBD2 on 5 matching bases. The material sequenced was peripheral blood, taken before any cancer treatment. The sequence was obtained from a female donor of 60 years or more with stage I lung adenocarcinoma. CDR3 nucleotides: TGTGCCAGCAGCTCCCGGGACTCCTACGAGCAGTACTTC. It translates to CASSSRDSYEQYF.